The source of this T cell receptor beta chain is a study of CD8+CD57+ T cells in acquired aplastic anemia (dated by TCRdb to 2016 to 2018). The study in broad terms: A mean of around 3.2 ug of DNA, ranging from about 0.19 to 30 ug, was extracted from sorted CD4+ and CD8+ cells. A CD8+CD57+ expansion meant a frequency higher than the mean frequency seen in healthy subjects. General conclusions and limits of the study: Fewer than 30 CD8+ CDR3 sequences were found in both patients and controls but appeared to be highly expressed in patients and within the immunodominant clones of the patients. Between patients and healthy controls, no significant difference in CD8+ Simpson's diversity was found (P=0.060).

Note on this clonotype: It lacks a known antigen. Base qualities are not recorded, but no much larger clone differs from it by a single base.

Genomic DNA was used as template for profiling of TCR beta VDJ combinations and CDR3 sequences. An Illumina HiSeq 2000 was the platform used for TCR repertoire sequencing. The paper's processing steps were these. TRBV/TRBJ rearrangement plots, CDR3 size and DJ length profiles, and Simpson's diversity index were used to assess repertoires. The most abundant DNA sequence in the deep sequencing data was taken as the immunodominant clone. CDR3 amino acid sequences were screened for sharing across subjects and compared with published repertoires and the VDJdb database. The public reads were quality trimmed at Q25 with fastp and then assembled into clones with MiXCR by TCRdb, keeping productive beta chains. Rows merge per CDR3 protein into single entries with the most common DNA and genes. Clone size and V and J calls follow TCRdb, not the original study. A total of some 170,000 distinct CDR3 sequences appear in this sample, 70% to 80% of them only once. The ten most abundant clones make up under 60% of the sample.

The patients picked for sequencing were ones in whom flow cytometry had shown an expansion of CD8+CD57+ cells. Every patient had severe acquired aplastic anemia, diagnosed using the International Study of Aplastic Anemia and Agranulocytosis and Camitta criteria. No patient had received any therapy when blood was sampled. In this study, sorted CD4+ and CD8+ T cells from the blood of healthy subjects and of severe aplastic anemia patients had their TCR repertoires deep-sequenced. Patients were enrolled under clinicaltrials.gov protocols 00001620, 01623167, 00001397, 00071045, 00081523 and 00961064 in the USA. Ficoll-Paque density gradient centrifugation was used to isolate peripheral blood mononuclear cells. Before DNA extraction, CD4+ and CD8+ T cells were sorted by FACS or by magnetic beads. The junction carries 7 bases between V and J, which are trimmed by 1 base and 9 bases respectively. From the cysteine through the phenylalanine, the CDR3 covers 12 amino acids. The DNA shown is the 36-base CDR3, in frame from base 1. The CDR1 and CDR2 encoded by the germline V gene (reference sequence) are DFQATT and SNEGSKA.

This chain is built from TRBV20-1 and TRBJ1-6, with the D gene not clear enough to name. Sequenced: sorted CD4+, CD8+, or CD8+CD57+ T cells (not recorded which) from PBMCs. This clonotype was obtained from a human donor with aplastic anemia. The CDR3 protein: CSARVASSPLHF. The DNA sequence is given as TGCAGTGCTAGAGTCGCGAGTTCACCCCTCCACTTT.